A single T cell receptor beta chain is shown here with its context. Its recognized antigen is unknown. The input lacks base qualities; no much larger clone sits a single base away. The data are from a study of blood T cell repertoires in COVID-19 (dated by TCRdb to 2018 to 2021). Context from the whole study: Samples covering the acute and convalescent phases of COVID-19 were provided by collaborators in the United States, Italy and Spain. The prospective study material was composed of cDNA or gDNA derived from T cells, B-cell-depleted T cells, or PBMCs. Deeply sampled blood TCRbeta repertoires from subjects exposed to, actively infected with, or recovered from COVID-19 were included in the dataset. The repertoires were released in a freely available public database intended as a resource for research on the immune response to SARS-CoV-2. Samples were obtained from the ongoing ImmuneRACE study (first 160 participants) and from over 1,000 subjects provided by 6 global collaborators. Nearly every sample came with metadata listing a de-identified subject ID, COVID-19 status, age in years and sex. Where available, HLA class I and class II types were taken from metadata supplied by the sample provider and were not determined by assay-based typing.

On the study overall, not on this receptor specifically: The quantity of clinical and demographic metadata differed by source and by participant and was supplied without curation.

The CDR3 holds 15 amino acids from the cysteine to the phenylalanine. Solely the CDR3 DNA is kept, with 45 bases framed from the first base. At the junction V is shortened by 3 bases and J by 4 bases; bases outside the gene matches: 6. Via the germline V gene (reference sequence), CDR1 is GTSNPN and CDR2 SVGIG. Whole blood was collected in K2EDTA tubes by collaborating institutions according to the institutions' own protocols. For TCRbeta analysis, collaborators shipped samples as frozen whole blood, isolated PBMCs, or DNA extracted from either of those sample types. The immunoSEQ Assay, a bias-controlled multiplex PCR, was used to amplify TCRbeta CDR3 regions from genomic DNA. As for the original processing: Within the assay, amplification of reference gene primers was used to estimate how many nucleated cells each sample contained. To quantify the absolute abundance of each unique TCRbeta CDR3 rearrangement, sequence reads were collapsed and filtered. Productive Simpson clonality was computed per sample as the square root of Simpson's diversity index over productive rearrangements. The table comes from immuneACCESS by way of TCRdb, which keeps in-frame sequences with V and J called. Part of the clones is missing from these tables; in studies checked, under half for an unresolved V gene and the rest for unknown reasons. V and J calls and clone size are copied from that table; D and trimming were computed from the DNA. This sample has approximately 91,000 clones in its table, and over 70% of those were observed once. The ten largest clones add up to 24% of the sample.

The sample consisted of peripheral blood. This receptor was obtained from a man between 65 and 80 years old with acute or convalescent COVID-19. The chain links TRBV30 with TRBJ2-2, and TRBD2 aligns with 9 junction nucleotides. Here is the DNA: TGTGCCTGGAGCGACGGACTAGCGCGCACCGGGGAGCTGTTTTTT. This translates into CAWSDGLARTGELFF.